The clone carrying this T cell receptor beta chain has ten or more counts. Via MiXCR, TCRdb re-called the 5' RACE reads, giving one row per CDR3 protein. The repertoire holds 35,000 to 55,000 distinct CDR3 sequences, with approximately 6.2% as singletons. Per the germline V gene, CDR1 is LGHDT and CDR2 is YNNKEL (reference sequence). The CDR3 totals 13 residues. V lost 4 bases, J lost 7 bases, and 8 bases lay in between. This sample stems from a study of spatial heterogeneity in lung cancer. Documented time point: sample taken at primary tumor resection. Sequencing covered unsorted whole RNA taken from tumor, nontumor lung or frozen PBMC.

The sample in question was PBMCs, obtained at surgery. V usage is TRBV3-1 and J usage is TRBJ1-6; D is ambiguous. This clonotype was sampled from a female donor with early-stage non-small cell lung cancer. CDR3 bases: TGTGCCAGCAGCCCCCAGCTGAATTCACCCCTCCACTTT. Translated, it gives CASSPQLNSPLHF.